The 20 T cell receptor beta chains given below trace back to one sample, sequenced in a study of blood T cells in healthy people across ages. Primed by a sample-barcoded 5' primer and a J-beta primer mix, a second PCR proceeded for about 6 to 11 cycles. TCRdb used MiXCR to reprocess the 5' RACE reads, holding one entry per CDR3 protein. The table has 600,000 or so distinct CDR3 sequences, less than 35% seen once; the top ten hold about a sixth. Sequencing was performed on blood. Receptors originate from a woman aged 80 or older in good health.

This clonotype was seen ten or more times. The chain couples TRBV7-9 to TRBJ1-4; D unresolved. V shed 1 base and J shed 0 bases, with 6 bases lying between them. This CDR3 has 15 amino acids. CDR1 and CDR2 from the germline V gene are SEHNR and FQNEAQ (reference sequence). In DNA, the CDR3 is TGTGCCAGCAGCTTAGTGGCGGCAACTAATGAAAAACTGTTTTTT. Its protein product is CASSLVAATNEKLFF.

The chain joins TRBV20-1 to TRBJ2-7, with D possibly being TRBD2 (6 bases). The CDR3 is 11 amino acids. The V gene's germline CDR1 is DFQATT and CDR2 SNEGSKA (reference sequence). The CDR3 loop is CRAKAGYEQYF. The CDR3 region has the DNA TGCAGGGCGAAGGCGGGATACGAGCAGTACTTC.

Details on this clonotype: It may be a read error: a sequence one base away is much more abundant. The rearrangement links TRBV5-6 to TRBJ1-2; no firm D call. Germline V gene data show CDR1 as SGHDT and CDR2 as YYEEEE. This CDR3 spans 14 amino acids. The CDR3 DNA sequence: TGTGCCAGCAGCCCCGGAGTTGTGGCCTATGACTACACCTTC. This sequence encodes CASSPGVVAYDYTF.

This clonotype has at least ten counts. The V and J genes are TRBV5-6 and TRBJ1-2; TRBD1 might be the D (5 bases). Between the trimmed V and J ends, which lost 2 bases and 8 bases, there was a span of 10 bases. The CDR3 has 12 amino acids. CDR1 is SGHDT and CDR2 is YYEEEE in the germline V gene. The CDR3 nucleotides are TGTGCCAGCAGCTTAGTAGGGGTAGGCTACACCTTC. Its translation: CASSLVGVGYTF.

This clonotype has at least ten counts. V gene TRBV29-1 combines with J gene TRBJ2-3; perhaps TRBD1 as D (5 bases). Germline CDR1 reads SQVTM; CDR2 reads ANQGSEA. The CDR3 length is 10 residues. Trimming cost V 7 bases and J 5 bases, with 7 bases left between them. The CDR3 sequence: CSGGGDTQYF. The CDR3 nucleotides read TGCAGCGGGGGCGGAGATACGCAGTATTTT.

This clonotype was counted ten times or more. Its ends do not fully match the called genes, so a read error is possible. The J gene is TRBJ2-5, the V gene TRBV7-8, with D possibly TRBD2 on 7 matching bases. This CDR3 spans 13 amino acids. The germline gives CDR1 SGHVS, CDR2 FQNEAQ. The CDR3 loop is CASSLGGRETQYF. CDR3 nucleotides: TGCGCCAGCAGCTTGGGGGGGCGAGAGACCCAGTACTTC.

This clonotype was observed a single time. A much bigger clone sits one base away, suggesting this may be a read error. This sequence joins TRBV5-1 and TRBJ2-5; 9 bases align to TRBD1. From germline, CDR1 is SGHRS and CDR2 YFSETQ. CDR3 length: 16 residues. After removal of 0 bases from V and 11 bases from J, the junction contained 14 bases not matched to a gene. The CDR3 DNA is TGCGCCAGCAGCTTGGGGGACAGGGTTATTATGGATGAGCAGTACTTC. It yields the protein CASSLGDRVIMDEQYF. The full variable domain, with the rest looked up from reference TRBV5-1 and TRBJ2-5, is KAGVTQTPRYLIKTRGQQVTLSCSPISGHRSVSWYQQTPGQGLQFLFEYFSETQRNKGNFPGRFSGRQFSNSRSEMNVSTLELGDSALYLCASSLGDRVIMDEQYFGPGTRLLVL.

This clonotype was recorded at least ten times. This chain joins TRBV20-1 and TRBJ2-7, with a tentative D call TRBD2 (5 bases). Germline V CDR1 and CDR2: DFQATT, SNEGSKA (reference sequence). The CDR3 has 14 amino acids. V lost 5 bases to trimming and J lost 4 bases, with 18 bases between them. The CDR3 DNA reads as TGCAGTGCTCTACCGGGAACAGCGATATACGAGCAGTACTTC. Translated, it gives CSALPGTAIYEQYF.

Note on this clonotype: Germline is not matched at one junction end, which may reflect a read error. The chain carries TRBV29-1 and TRBJ1-1; the match to TRBD1 covers 8 bases. The CDR3 spans 15 residues. Germline V gene data show CDR1 as SQVTM and CDR2 as ANQGSEA. The DNA of the CDR3 is TGCAGCGACCCCGCAGGGGGCGCAAGGAACACTGTAGCTTTCTTT. It is translated as CSDPAGGARNTVAFF.

This clonotype was picked up many times. The J gene is TRBJ1-2, the V gene TRBV7-2; D is perhaps TRBD1 (6 bases). CDR3 length: 17 residues. Trimming cost V 1 base and J 0 bases, with 15 bases left between them. Germline CDR1 SGHTA, CDR2 FQGNSA. DNA for the CDR3: TGTGCCAGCAGCTTAGTGGCAGGGGCCTTAGCTAACTATGGCTACACCTTC. Protein product: CASSLVAGALANYGYTF.

Turning to this clonotype: With a much larger clone just one base away, this may be a read error. The J gene is TRBJ2-1, the V gene TRBV5-1; 10 bases fit TRBD1. The DNA end is more similar to TRBJ2-7, so the J call may be wrong. Per the germline V gene, CDR1 is SGHRS and CDR2 is YFSETQ. CDR3 length equals 15 residues. CDR3 bases: TGCGCCAGCAGCTGGGACAGGGGATGGGACAATGAGCAGTACTTC. Protein: CASSWDRGWDNEQYF.

This clonotype was seen many times. The chain couples TRBV9 to TRBJ2-3; D tentatively reads TRBD1 or TRBD2 (6 bases each). The germline V and J ends were trimmed by 3 bases and 1 base, with 12 bases remaining between them. Germline-derived CDR1 and CDR2 are SGDLS and YYNGEE. The CDR3 spans 15 residues. CDR3 in DNA: TGTGCCAGCAGCGCCTCGGGGGCGCGCACAGATACGCAGTATTTT. Amino acid sequence: CASSASGARTDTQYF.

In this sample, this clonotype turned up many times. This chain links TRBV7-2 with TRBJ2-3; the match to TRBD1 covers 7 bases. Trimming at V came to 7 bases and at J to 3 bases, leaving 7 bases not matched to a gene. CDR3 length equals 14 residues. CDR1 and CDR2 (germline): SGHTA, FQGNSA. CDR3 region: CASTRDRVTDTQYF. CDR3 nucleotides: TGTGCCAGCACTCGGGACAGAGTAACAGATACGCAGTATTTT.

CDR3 in DNA: TGTGCCAGCAGCTTAATTATCCGAACAGGCATAAACTCTGGGGCCAACGTCCTGACTTTC. Residues: CASSLIIRTGINSGANVLTF. The chain has TRBV7-2 and TRBJ2-6; perhaps TRBD1 as D (5 bases). Germline CDR1 and CDR2: SGHTA and FQGNSA. The germline V and J ends were trimmed by 2 bases and 0 bases, with 20 bases remaining between them. This CDR3 spans 20 amino acids.

The chain employs TRBV7-8 and TRBJ2-7, with D possibly being TRBD2 (6 bases). The germline gives CDR1 SGHVS, CDR2 FQNEAQ. The CDR3 has 14 residues. With 5 bases removed from V and 2 bases from J, the gap between germline ends came to 13 bases. Here the CDR3 reads CASSPWTNTYEQYF. The CDR3 nucleotides are TGTGCCAGCAGCCCCTGGACTAATACCTACGAGCAGTACTTC.

In this sample, this clonotype turned up many times. The J gene is TRBJ2-5, the V gene TRBV29-1, with D perhaps TRBD2 (7 bases). CDR1 and CDR2 (germline): SQVTM, ANQGSEA. This CDR3 has 13 amino acids. V was trimmed by 7 bases and J by 2 bases, leaving 14 bases between them. This CDR3 is CSAVGRGQETQYF. CDR3 DNA sequence: TGCAGCGCGGTGGGGAGGGGGCAAGAGACCCAGTACTTC.

There are many counts of this clonotype. The CDR3, as DNA: TGCGCCAGCAACCGTGAGGGGTCGGCCCTAGAAAAACTGTTTTTT. It is translated as CASNREGSALEKLFF. The gene calls are TRBV5-1 and TRBJ1-4; D perhaps matches TRBD1 (5 bases). The CDR3 is made up of 15 amino acids. Germline V lookup: CDR1 SGHRS, CDR2 YFSETQ. V was trimmed by 6 bases and J by 8 bases, leaving 20 bases between them. The variable domain in full, with the rest retrieved from reference TRBV5-1 and TRBJ1-4, is KAGVTQTPRYLIKTRGQQVTLSCSPISGHRSVSWYQQTPGQGLQFLFEYFSETQRNKGNFPGRFSGRQFSNSRSEMNVSTLELGDSALYLCASNREGSALEKLFFGSGTQLSVL.

There are many counts of this clonotype. The chain joins TRBV12-3 or TRBV12-4 to TRBJ2-5, with 10 bases matching TRBD2. The CDR3 covers 17 residues. The V segment lost 2 bases and the J segment 1 base; nucleotides outside the gene matches: 7. The CDR3 here is CASSLRLAGEIQETQYF. The CDR3, as DNA: TGTGCCAGCAGTTTACGGCTAGCGGGGGAGATCCAAGAGACCCAGTACTTC.

The chain joins TRBV3-1 to TRBJ1-2; D might be TRBD1 (5 bases). The germline gives CDR1 LGHDT, CDR2 YNNKEL (reference sequence). CDR3 length: 16 residues. V lost 4 bases and J 1 base, leaving 16 bases between the germline ends. The CDR3 DNA reads TGTGCCAGCAGCCCCCCCCTAAGCAGGGTTAACTATGGCTACACCTTC. It translates to CASSPPLSRVNYGYTF.

The CDR3 sequence is CASSRGTGRRNEQYF. The CDR3 DNA reads TGTGCCAGCTCCCGCGGAACAGGGAGGAGAAATGAGCAGTACTTC. This chain connects TRBV7-9 to TRBJ2-5, with D perhaps TRBD1 or TRBD2 (6 bases each). Germline V gives CDR1 SEHNR, CDR2 FQNEAQ (reference sequence). Trimming took off 8 bases at V and 11 bases at J, with 27 bases between the two ends. The CDR3 runs to 15 residues.